The 13 T cell receptor beta chains presented below share a single source sample, sequenced in a study of beta chain features in type 1 diabetes. Findings and limits, study-wide: Type 1 diabetes patients showed a moderate but significant shortening of TCRB CDR3s in all four CD4+ subsets.

Isolated RNA was reverse transcribed in full, so expressed TCRB transcripts were sequenced. Sequencing used immunoSEQ multiplex PCR; TCRdb keeps in-frame clones, though not all of them. The profile shows about 130,000 clones, approximately 10% of them singletons. These receptors are not linked to any known antigen. The specimen was central memory CD4+ T cells from blood. The source of these receptors is a man younger than 40 with type 1 diabetes.

This clone was seen more than once but under ten times. J is TRBJ1-5 and V is TRBV6-5; D remains unclear. V was trimmed by 6 bases and J by 3 bases, leaving 9 bases between them. CDR1 and CDR2 from the germline V gene are MNHEY and SVGAGI. The CDR3 is made up of 13 amino acids. In DNA form, the CDR3 reads TGTGCCAGCAGCTCACGGGTCAATCAGCCCCAGCATTTT. As protein: CASSSRVNQPQHF.

In its sample, this clone was seen a few times. The V call is TRBV7-2, the J call TRBJ2-1, with 7 bases identical to TRBD1. Germline CDR1 is SGHTA and CDR2 is FQGNSA. This CDR3 region has 13 residues. V was pared by 5 bases and J by 7 bases, with 5 bases of the junction left unmatched. CDR3 nucleotide sequence: TGTGCCAGCAGCCCGGGACAGCCGAATGAGCAGTTCTTC. As protein: CASSPGQPNEQFF.

The genes are TRBV9 and TRBJ2-1; 7 bases agree with TRBD1. V lost 4 bases, J lost 8 bases, and 9 bases stayed unmatched. CDR1 SGDLS and CDR2 YYNGEE come from the germline V gene. There are 14 residues in the CDR3. The CDR3 spells CASSPTGIAYEQFF. In DNA form, the CDR3 reads TGTGCCAGCAGCCCGACAGGGATAGCGTATGAGCAGTTCTTC.

This clone came up a few times. The rearrangement links TRBV7-9 to TRBJ1-6, with TRBD1 identical over 7 bases. With V trimmed by 3 bases and J by 7 bases, 3 bases remained unmatched. The CDR3 extends over 14 amino acids. Per the germline V gene, CDR1 is SEHNR and CDR2 is FQNEAQ (reference sequence). In DNA, the CDR3 is TGTGCCAGCAGCTTCGCAGGGGGAAATTCACCCCTCCACTTT. It is translated as CASSFAGGNSPLHF.

This clone was recorded a few times. This sequence joins TRBV7-6 and TRBJ2-4; the match to TRBD1 covers 10 bases. J gave up 6 bases and V 2 bases, and 7 bases lay outside the gene matches. Germline V CDR1 and CDR2: SGHVS, FNYEAQ. The CDR3 is 16 amino acids. This chain's CDR3 is CASSLWSGQGTNIQYF. The CDR3 DNA sequence: TGTGCCAGCAGCTTATGGTCGGGACAGGGGACAAACATTCAGTACTTC.

There are a few counts of this clone. The chain is built from TRBV11-2 and TRBJ2-2; D ambiguous. The V and J ends lost 7 bases and 7 bases respectively, with 7 bases between them. There are 11 residues in the CDR3. Germline CDR1 and CDR2: SGHAT and FQNNGV. The CDR3 here is CASTPSGELFF. CDR3 in DNA: TGTGCCAGCACCCCTAGCGGGGAGCTGTTTTTT.

This clone has only a few counts. The gene calls are TRBV18 and TRBJ2-3, with 8 bases identical to TRBD2. Germline assignment: CDR1 KGHSH and CDR2 LQKENI. The CDR3 runs to 15 residues. V was pared by 5 bases and J by 6 bases, with 10 bases of the junction left unmatched. This CDR3 reads CASSSTSAEWDTQYF. CDR3 sequence (DNA): TGTGCCAGCTCATCGACTAGCGCGGAGTGGGATACGCAGTATTTT.

This chain links TRBV18 with TRBJ2-2; 7 bases match TRBD1. Per germline, CDR1 KGHSH and CDR2 LQKENI. This CDR3 comprises 15 residues. V lost 10 bases, J lost 4 bases, and 12 bases stayed unmatched. The CDR3 loop reads CATAPTGSSTGELFF. The DNA of the CDR3 is TGTGCCACCGCTCCGACAGGGAGTTCCACCGGGGAGCTGTTTTTT.

The chain joins TRBV25-1 to TRBJ2-3; 8 bases map to TRBD2. The germline gives CDR1 MGHDK, CDR2 SYGVNS. The V and J ends lost 4 bases and 6 bases, in that order; junction bases with no gene match: 15. The CDR3 extends over 17 amino acids. CDR3 protein: CASSALGRGGAGDTQYF. The CDR3 nucleotides are TGTGCCAGCAGTGCCTTAGGACGGGGGGGGGCCGGGGATACGCAGTATTTT.

The CDR3 spells CASSPIAGIFVDEQFF. The CDR3 DNA sequence: TGTGCCAGCAGCCCAATCGCAGGGATTTTTGTGGATGAGCAGTTCTTC. The V and J genes are TRBV5-4 and TRBJ2-1, with D perhaps matching TRBD1 (5 bases). CDR1 is SGHNT, CDR2 YYREEE, per germline (reference sequence). V was trimmed by 4 bases and J by 8 bases, leaving 22 bases between them. The CDR3 sequence is 16 residues long. Using reference TRBV5-4 and TRBJ2-1 for the parts outside the CDR3, the full variable domain is ETGVTQSPTHLIKTRGQQVTLRCSSQSGHNTVSWYQQALGQGPQFIFQYYREEENGRGNFPPRFSGLQFPNYSSELNVNALELDDSALYLCASSPIAGIFVDEQFFGPGTRLTVL.

This clone was counted between two and nine times. Other nucleotide sequences in the sample specify the same CDR3. J is TRBJ2-5 and V is TRBV5-1; 7 bases match TRBD2. Germline CDR1 reads SGHRS; CDR2 reads YFSETQ. The CDR3 is made up of 15 amino acids. The V segment lost 0 bases and the J segment 4 bases; nucleotides outside the gene matches: 6. The CDR3 nucleotides are TGCGCCAGCAGCTTGGCCCGGACGGGAGGAGAGACCCAGTACTTC. Translated, it gives CASSLARTGGETQYF.

This clone was seen only a few times. This chain uses TRBV7-9 with TRBJ2-5, with TRBD1 identical over 8 bases. The CDR3 has 14 residues. V dropped 5 bases and J dropped 5; count of bases not matched to a gene: 7. Germline V gives CDR1 SEHNR, CDR2 FQNEAQ (reference sequence). Written as DNA, the CDR3 is TGTGCCAGCAGCCGGACAGGGAATATTGAGACCCAGTACTTC. Translating gives CASSRTGNIETQYF.

The chain recombines TRBV5-8 with TRBJ2-1; 11 bases agree with TRBD2. This CDR3 contains 14 residues. V was pared by 4 bases and J by 8 bases, with 5 bases of the junction left unmatched. Germline CDR1 reads SGHTS; CDR2 reads YDEGEE. The CDR3 loop is CASSRLAGFDEQFF. The CDR3 nucleotides read TGTGCCAGCAGCCGACTAGCGGGGTTCGATGAGCAGTTCTTC. Drawing the rest from reference TRBV5-8 and TRBJ2-1, the complete variable domain is EAGVTQSPTHLIKTRGQQATLRCSPISGHTSVYWYQQALGLGLQFLLWYDEGEERNRGNFPPRFSGRQFPNYSSELNVNALELEDSALYLCASSRLAGFDEQFFGPGTRLTVL.